The present TCR beta chain was sequenced within a study of somatic mutations in cytotoxic T cells in rheumatoid arthritis. Findings of the study overall: It was in rheumatoid arthritis patients, but not in healthy controls, that CD8+ clonality increased with age. Per patient, the largest CD8+ clone was found to exceed 20% of CD8+ cells in about an eighth of the roughly 65 cases.

To note about this clone: Antigen unknown.

The CDR3 contains 16 residues. Germline CDR1 reads SGDLS; CDR2 reads YYNGEE. V shed 1 base, J shed 9 bases, and the junction held 6 bases outside the gene matches. Positively selected by magnetic beads, CD4+ and CD8+ cells were purity-checked by flow cytometry. Original data processing: Among patient CD8+ clones larger than 1%, matches to published virus-specific TCRB sequences were rare. Clones were read by immunoSEQ multiplex PCR, and TCRdb kept only the in-frame ones, dropping some. The D gene and trimming were derived from the DNA, and the V and J assignments and clone size from that table. This table has thousands of clones, 85% appearing once.

Sequenced material: CD8+ T cells sorted from blood. The gene calls are TRBV9 and TRBJ2-1, with TRBD2 matching over 14 bases. This receptor was obtained from a man aged 60 to 69 with rheumatoid arthritis. The CDR3 region is CASSVLGLAGDIEQFF. CDR3 in DNA: TGTGCCAGCAGCGTATTGGGACTAGCGGGGGACATTGAGCAGTTCTTC.